The text below deals with one T cell receptor beta chain. Antigen: not known. The sort gate was single viable CD3+CD4+CD8-CD45RO+ cells for memory CD4+ T cells. This entry belongs to a study of memory CD4+ T cells and cytomegalovirus serostatus. Turning to the study itself: This sample comes from healthy Belgian adults, about 10 CMV seropositive, 24 seronegative. Regarding the study as a whole: Suggested: most of the CMV-linked TCR signature lies in CD4+ memory cells. A US-trained random forest predicted CMV serostatus with median AUC around 0.9.

CDR1 is SGHTA and CDR2 is FQGNSA in the germline V gene. The V end lost 5 bases, the J end lost 8 bases, and 16 bases lay between the germline ends. This CDR3 has 15 amino acids. In the study's own analysis: Out-of-frame sequences were removed, leaving roughly 2.1 million distinct TCRbeta sequences. The table came from immunoSEQ multiplex PCR; TCRdb's copy has only in-frame clones and leaves some out. V, J and clone size are taken as reported in that table, and D and trimming were inferred from the DNA itself. The data contain 75,000 to 90,000 clones, around 80% of them singletons. Sequencing was carried out using memory CD4+ T cells from blood. This TCR was sampled from an adult in good health and CMV-seronegative. The chain is built from TRBV7-2 and TRBJ1-6, with unresolved D. DNA of the CDR3: TGTGCCAGCAGCCCCCCTACTAGGAGAGATTCACCCCTCCACTTT. Its translation: CASSPPTRRDSPLHF.